These 29 T cell receptor beta chains share one sample of origin, sequenced in a study of CD4 T cell repertoires in COVID-19. TCRdb's table, derived via immunoSEQ multiplex PCR, lists solely in-frame clones and lacks some. Among about 75,000 clones listed, about 80% were seen once. The sequenced sample was CD4+ T cells from peripheral blood, obtained after recovery from COVID-19. The source of these receptors is a human donor who had COVID-19.

This chain uses TRBV5-4 with TRBJ2-5; 12 bases are shared with TRBD2. V lost 5 bases to trimming and J lost 1 base; unmatched junction nucleotides: 6. Germline loops: CDR1 SGHNT, CDR2 YYREEE (reference sequence). There are 16 residues in the CDR3. In DNA form, the CDR3 reads TGTGCCAGCAGAAAGACTAGCGGGGGCATCCAAGAGACCCAGTACTTC. Protein sequence: CASRKTSGGIQETQYF.

The chain links TRBV18 to TRBJ1-5; 8 positions agree with TRBD1. The V and J ends lost 3 bases and 11 bases, in that order; junction bases with no gene match: 15. CDR1 and CDR2 (germline): KGHSH, LQKENI. The CDR3 length is 16 residues. CDR3 amino acids: CASSPTSTGEIGSQHF. The CDR3 DNA sequence: TGTGCCAGCTCACCTACCTCGACAGGGGAGATAGGGTCCCAGCATTTT.

The count of this clone is one. The chain links TRBV7-2 to TRBJ1-2; D possibly corresponds to TRBD1 (6 bases). Trimming pared 3 bases from V and 6 bases from J, leaving 11 bases between. Germline CDR1 and CDR2: SGHTA and FQGNSA. The CDR3 has 13 residues. CDR3 amino acids: CASSLAGEHGYTF. In DNA, the CDR3 is TGTGCCAGCAGCTTGGCAGGGGAACATGGCTACACCTTC.

This clone was seen just once. This rearrangement joins TRBV2 to TRBJ1-2, with 7 bases lining up with TRBD1. This CDR3 contains 13 residues. With V trimmed by 8 bases and J by 8 bases, 11 bases remained unmatched. The germline gives CDR1 SNHLY, CDR2 FYNNEI. The CDR3 DNA reads TGTGCCAGCGGGGGGGAGACAGGGATAGGCTACACCTTC. It yields the protein CASGGETGIGYTF.

The V and J genes are TRBV5-4 and TRBJ2-7; 16 nucleotides agree with TRBD2. The CDR3 spans 16 residues. Germline loops: CDR1 SGHNT, CDR2 YYREEE (reference sequence). The V segment lost 4 bases and the J segment 4 bases; nucleotides outside the gene matches: 5. CDR3 DNA sequence: TGTGCCAGCAGCCCAGGGACTAGCGGGGGGGAGTACGAGCAGTACTTC. Its protein product is CASSPGTSGGEYEQYF.

The V call is TRBV5-3, the J call TRBJ1-3, with a weak D call TRBD1 (6 bases). TRBV5-3 counts as an open reading frame of uncertain function. CDR3 size: 12 residues. Trimming pared 10 bases from V and 7 bases from J, leaving 15 bases between. CDR3 in amino acids: CARASRGNTIYF. In nucleotides, the CDR3 is TGTGCCCGCGCTTCCAGGGGCAACACCATATATTTT.

The rearrangement uses TRBV18 and TRBJ2-1; D may be TRBD1 (5 bases). The CDR3 has 14 residues. CDR1 is KGHSH and CDR2 is LQKENI in the germline V gene. Trimming pared 2 bases from V and 9 bases from J, leaving 14 bases between. The CDR3 reads CASSPGRQLREQFF. The CDR3 DNA is TGTGCCAGCTCACCAGGTCGACAGCTCCGTGAGCAGTTCTTC.

The J gene is TRBJ1-2, the V gene TRBV25-1; D gene unclear. The V gene lost 3 bases and the J gene lost 4 bases, with 9 bases spanning the gap. Germline V gives CDR1 MGHDK, CDR2 SYGVNS. CDR3 length: 13 residues. The CDR3 spells CASSERESYGYTF. In DNA form, the CDR3 reads TGTGCCAGCAGTGAGAGGGAGAGCTATGGCTACACCTTC.

V is TRBV7-2 and J is TRBJ2-2; 9 nucleotides align to TRBD2. The CDR3 sequence is 17 residues long. The germline gives CDR1 SGHTA, CDR2 FQGNSA. With V trimmed by 5 bases and J by 0 bases, 7 bases remained unmatched. CDR3: CASSPGLAFANTGELFF. Here the CDR3 DNA reads TGTGCCAGCAGCCCCGGACTAGCGTTCGCGAACACCGGGGAGCTGTTTTTT.

V gene TRBV5-1 combines with J gene TRBJ2-7, with D perhaps TRBD2 (6 bases). Germline V gene data show CDR1 as SGHRS and CDR2 as YFSETQ. The length of the CDR3 is 15 residues. The ends were cut back, 1 base at V and 4 bases at J, with 15 bases in the middle. The CDR3 loop is CASSLRAGPDYEQYF. In nucleotides, the CDR3 is TGCGCCAGCAGCTTGCGCGCGGGACCCGATTACGAGCAGTACTTC.

About this clone itself: Other DNA sequences in the same sample also yield this CDR3. Here the CDR3 DNA reads TGTGCCAGCAGTTTATCGGGGGAACAGCCCCAGCATTTT. This sequence encodes CASSLSGEQPQHF. The chain employs TRBV12-3 or TRBV12-4 and TRBJ1-5; a possible D gene is TRBD1 (5 bases). The CDR3 length is 13 residues. V was cut by 2 bases and J by 7 bases, with 9 bases left in between.

The V gene is TRBV11-3, the J gene TRBJ2-1; possible D gene TRBD1, 6 bases. Germline CDR1 reads SGHNT; CDR2 reads YENEEA. Trimming removed 4 bases at V and 8 bases at J, with 15 bases between. The CDR3 runs to 14 residues. The CDR3 sequence is CASSSQGNADEQFF. The DNA of the CDR3 is TGTGCCAGCAGCTCACAGGGTAATGCGGATGAGCAGTTCTTC.

The rearrangement uses TRBV2 and TRBJ1-4, with 12 bases identical to TRBD1. CDR1 and CDR2 (germline): SNHLY, FYNNEI. CDR3 length: 18 residues. V trimming: 3 bases; J trimming: 3 bases; junction bases outside the gene matches: 8. CDR3 residues: CASSDTPGQGAPNEKLFF. As DNA, the CDR3 is TGTGCCAGCAGTGATACACCGGGACAGGGGGCCCCTAATGAAAAACTGTTTTTT.

The sample holds a few counts of this clone. The rearrangement uses TRBV19 and TRBJ1-5, with a possible D match to TRBD1 (6 bases). Germline V gene lookup returns CDR1 LNHDA and CDR2 SQIVND (reference sequence). Deletions cut 5 bases from V and 3 bases from J, with 14 bases between. The CDR3 spans 15 residues. CDR3 DNA: TGTGCCAGTAGTTCGGACGGGGGCGTCAATCAGCCCCAGCATTTT. It yields the protein CASSSDGGVNQPQHF. The full variable domain, completed using reference TRBV19 and TRBJ1-5, is DGGITQSPKYLFRKEGQNVTLSCEQNLNHDAMYWYRQDPGQGLRLIYYSQIVNDFQKGDIAEGYSVSREKKESFPLTVTSAQKNPTAFYLCASSSDGGVNQPQHFGDGTRLSIL.

V is TRBV27 and J is TRBJ1-4, with a weak D call TRBD1 (6 bases). V was pared by 6 bases and J by 7 bases, with 9 bases between. The CDR3 covers 12 residues. Germline V gene lookup returns CDR1 MNHEY and CDR2 SMNVEV (reference sequence). CDR3 sequence: CASRDRGEKLFF. CDR3 bases: TGTGCCAGCAGGGACAGAGGTGAAAAACTGTTTTTT. The full variable domain, in which reference TRBV27 and TRBJ1-4 provide the parts outside the CDR3, is EAQVTQNPRYLITVTGKKLTVTCSQNMNHEYMSWYRQDPGLGLRQIYYSMNVEVTDKGDVPEGYKVSRKEKRNFPLILESPSPNQTSLYFCASRDRGEKLFFGSGTQLSVL.

The chain has TRBV10-3 and TRBJ2-1; TRBD2 aligns across 9 bases. Germline V gives CDR1 ENHRY, CDR2 SYGVKD. The V gene end was trimmed by 3 bases and the J gene end by 7 bases; junction bases not matched to a gene: 7. The CDR3 contains 15 residues. The CDR3 sequence is CAISERREGGNEQFF. Here the CDR3 DNA reads TGTGCCATCAGTGAACGGCGGGAGGGTGGGAATGAGCAGTTCTTC.

The chain employs TRBV7-2 and TRBJ2-7; 9 nucleotides line up with TRBD2. Germline assignment: CDR1 SGHTA and CDR2 FQGNSA. V lost 5 bases, J lost 2 bases, and 7 bases stayed unmatched. The CDR3 consists of 15 residues. CDR3 amino acids: CASSRSGGTTYEQYF. CDR3 sequence (DNA): TGTGCCAGCAGCCGGAGCGGGGGGACCACCTACGAGCAGTACTTC.

The CDR3 nucleotides read TGTGCCAGCAGCTCCGGGACAGGACAATCCTACAATGAGCAGTTCTTC. Protein sequence: CASSSGTGQSYNEQFF. The chain uses TRBV5-8 and TRBJ2-1; TRBD1 aligns across 8 bases. Germline loops: CDR1 SGHTS, CDR2 YDEGEE. The J segment lost 1 base and the V segment lost 3 bases, leaving 6 bases of the junction unmatched. The CDR3 is 16 residues long.

V gene TRBV6-5 combines with J gene TRBJ2-7; TRBD1 agrees at 7 bases. This CDR3 contains 12 residues. With 5 bases clipped from V and 4 bases from J, the junction kept 2 bases outside the gene matches. CDR1 and CDR2 from the germline V gene are MNHEY and SVGAGI. CDR3 coding DNA: TGTGCCAGCAGTAGGGGACAGTACGAGCAGTACTTC. It codes for CASSRGQYEQYF.

This chain uses TRBV7-3 with TRBJ1-2, with TRBD1 matching 7 bases. CDR1 and CDR2 (germline): SGHTA, FQGTGA. CDR3 size: 18 residues. The J segment lost 2 bases and the V segment lost 3 bases, leaving 15 bases of the junction unmatched. In nucleotides, the CDR3 is TGTGCCAGCAGCTTGAGTGGAGGGGGCCCTACGATAAACTATGGCTACACCTTC. Translating it yields CASSLSGGGPTINYGYTF.

This chain links TRBV27 with TRBJ2-5; D gene ambiguous. The CDR3 is 11 residues long. Germline V CDR1 and CDR2: MNHEY, SMNVEV (reference sequence). The V end was cut by 5 bases, the J end by 5 bases, with 6 bases between. CDR3 sequence (DNA): TGTGCCAGCAGTACCCGGGAGACCCAGTACTTC. Its translation is CASSTRETQYF.

The chain joins TRBV5-1 to TRBJ2-1, with TRBD2 as a possible D gene (5 bases). V gave up 1 base and J gave up 2 bases, with 10 bases separating them. The germline V gene encodes CDR1 SGHRS and CDR2 YFSETQ. This CDR3 spans 15 amino acids. CDR3 region: CASSLSGITYNEQFF. The CDR3 DNA follows: TGCGCCAGCAGCTTGTCCGGGATCACCTACAATGAGCAGTTCTTC.

This clone was found a few times. The chain carries TRBV2 and TRBJ1-5; D gene uncertain. Per the germline V gene, CDR1 is SNHLY and CDR2 is FYNNEI. The CDR3 runs to 14 residues. The V end was cut by 2 bases, the J end by 8 bases, with 13 bases between. The DNA of the CDR3 is TGTGCCAGCAGTGAACAGGTGGGCCTCAAGCCCCAGCATTTT. Amino acids: CASSEQVGLKPQHF.

The chain carries TRBV27 and TRBJ2-5; weak D call: TRBD1 (6 bases). In germline, CDR1 is MNHEY, CDR2 SMNVEV (reference sequence). CDR3 length: 13 amino acids. V shed 6 bases and J shed 5 bases, with 13 bases lying between them. CDR3 bases: TGTGCCAGCAGCCGCGACACAGGGGAGACCCAGTACTTC. It encodes CASSRDTGETQYF.

Here the CDR3 DNA reads TGTGCCAGCAGCCCGAGGGAGGGGGCTGAGGACGAGCAGTACTTC. Its protein is CASSPREGAEDEQYF. This chain joins TRBV7-8 and TRBJ2-7, with D perhaps matching TRBD1 or TRBD2 (7 bases each). V was pared by 5 bases and J by 5 bases, with 19 bases between. The V gene's germline CDR1 is SGHVS and CDR2 FQNEAQ. CDR3 length equals 15 residues.

This clone turned up a few times. CDR3 bases: TGTGCCAGCAGCTCCGGACAGGACGATGAAAAACTGTTTTTT. It specifies CASSSGQDDEKLFF. The gene calls are TRBV9 and TRBJ1-4, with 7 bases lining up with TRBD1. The V segment lost 4 bases and the J segment 6 bases; nucleotides outside the gene matches: 6. Germline-derived CDR1 and CDR2 are SGDLS and YYNGEE. This CDR3 comprises 14 residues. Looking up the rest from reference TRBV9 and TRBJ1-4 gives the full variable domain: DSGVTQTPKHLITATGQRVTLRCSPRSGDLSVYWYQQSLDQGLQFLIQYYNGEERAKGNILERFSAQQFPDLHSELNLSSLELGDSALYFCASSSGQDDEKLFFGSGTQLSVL.

The CDR3 DNA follows: TGTGCCAGTAGCCCTATAGTTCGAGAAAAACTGTTTTTT. Its protein product is CASSPIVREKLFF. This sequence joins TRBV19 and TRBJ1-4, with D unclear. The CDR3 runs 13 residues. The V and J ends lost 6 bases and 8 bases respectively, with 13 bases between them. Germline CDR1 LNHDA, CDR2 SQIVND (reference sequence). Combining the CDR3 with reference TRBV19 and TRBJ1-4 gives the whole variable domain DGGITQSPKYLFRKEGQNVTLSCEQNLNHDAMYWYRQDPGQGLRLIYYSQIVNDFQKGDIAEGYSVSREKKESFPLTVTSAQKNPTAFYLCASSPIVREKLFFGSGTQLSVL.

The V call is TRBV6-5, the J call TRBJ1-5, with 7 positions matching TRBD1. Per the germline V gene, CDR1 is MNHEY and CDR2 is SVGAGI. This CDR3 spans 15 amino acids. Trimming removed 4 bases from V and 5 bases from J; junction bases left unmatched: 8. Here the CDR3 DNA reads TGTGCCAGCAGTTTTACCCAGGGGGGTGATCAGCCCCAGCATTTT. Translating gives CASSFTQGGDQPQHF.

This chain joins TRBV11-2 and TRBJ1-1; D is unclear. Germline V gene data show CDR1 as SGHAT and CDR2 as FQNNGV. Trimming pared 0 bases from V and 0 bases from J, leaving 5 bases between. This CDR3 is 14 amino acids long. CDR3: CASSLDMVNTEAFF. CDR3 nucleotide sequence: TGTGCCAGCAGCTTAGATATGGTGAACACTGAAGCTTTCTTT.